The TCR beta chain under discussion was sequenced for a study of regulatory T cells in long-lasting Graves disease. This clonotype was seen only a few times. Documented time point: newly diagnosed GD, antithyroid drugs for less than 3 months. Researchers made the TCR library from RNA that was extracted from PBMCs. Germline CDR1 is LGHDT and CDR2 is YNNKEL (reference sequence). The CDR3 spans 13 residues. Trimming removed 3 bases from V and 4 bases from J, with 9 bases in between. Assembly of TCR beta libraries relied on iRepertoire HTBI primers together with Arm-PCR of CDR3 regions. Each CDR3 protein gets one entry after TCRdb re-called the multiplex PCR reads with MiXCR. The top ten hold about 27% of the sample, which has 350,000 to 450,000 distinct CDR3 sequences, around 15% seen once. This sample was shared with a second study, whose subject was T cells in Graves' hyperthyroidism and ophthalmopathy. That report notes: Blood also contained most expanded thyroid clonotypes above 0.001.

The chain recombines TRBV3-1 with TRBJ2-5; D is undetermined. The sequence came from a man aged 35 to 55 with Graves disease. The material was peripheral blood mononuclear cells (PBMCs), obtained at new diagnosis, from a patient treated with antithyroid drugs. In DNA, the CDR3 is TGTGCCAGCAGCCACTGGGGTGGAGAGACCCAGTACTTC. Residues: CASSHWGGETQYF.